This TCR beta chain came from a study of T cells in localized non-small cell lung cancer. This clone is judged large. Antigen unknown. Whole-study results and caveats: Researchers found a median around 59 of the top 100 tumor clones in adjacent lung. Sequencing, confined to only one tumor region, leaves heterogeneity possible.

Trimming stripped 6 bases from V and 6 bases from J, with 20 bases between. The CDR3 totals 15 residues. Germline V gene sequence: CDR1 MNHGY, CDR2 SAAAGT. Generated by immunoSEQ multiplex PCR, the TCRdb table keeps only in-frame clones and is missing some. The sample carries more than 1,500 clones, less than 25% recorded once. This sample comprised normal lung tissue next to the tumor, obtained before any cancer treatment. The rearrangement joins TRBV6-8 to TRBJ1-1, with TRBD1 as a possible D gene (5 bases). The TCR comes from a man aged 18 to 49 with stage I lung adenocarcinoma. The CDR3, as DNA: TGTGCCAGCAGCCTCGGGGGGATTGGCACGCCTGAAGCTTTCTTT. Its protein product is CASSLGGIGTPEAFF.